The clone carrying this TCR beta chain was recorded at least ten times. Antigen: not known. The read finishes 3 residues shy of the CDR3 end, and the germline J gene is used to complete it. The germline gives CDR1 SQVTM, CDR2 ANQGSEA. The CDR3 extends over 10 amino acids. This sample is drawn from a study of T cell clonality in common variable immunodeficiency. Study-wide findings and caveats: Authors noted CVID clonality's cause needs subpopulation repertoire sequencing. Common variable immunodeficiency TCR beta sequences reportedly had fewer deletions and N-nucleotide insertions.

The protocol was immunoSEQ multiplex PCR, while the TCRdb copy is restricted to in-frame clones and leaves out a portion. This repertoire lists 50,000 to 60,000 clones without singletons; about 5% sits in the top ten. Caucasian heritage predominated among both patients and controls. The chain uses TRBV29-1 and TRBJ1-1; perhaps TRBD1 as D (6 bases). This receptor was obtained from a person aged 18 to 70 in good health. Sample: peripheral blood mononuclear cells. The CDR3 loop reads CSAWTDRAFF. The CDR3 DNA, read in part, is TGCAGCGCCTGGACAGATCGG.